A single sample gave rise to the 2 T cell receptor beta chains below, sequenced in a study of tumor-infiltrating lymphocytes in primary liver carcinoma (dated by TCRdb to 2016 to 2017). This sample was sequenced with an Illumina HiSeq 2500. TCRbeta-specific cDNA was reverse-transcribed from 500 to 550 ng total RNA using a constant-region primer and ProtoScript II reverse transcriptase. Construction of the TCRbeta libraries relied on three nested rounds of multiplex PCR, following a slightly modified ARM-PCR procedure. Each of the first two PCR rounds ran for approximately 10 cycles and used multiplex TRBV1-TRBV30 forward primers together with a Cbeta reverse primer. TCRdb trimmed the raw reads at Q25, called clones with MiXCR and kept productive beta chains. CDR3 protein sequences are deduplicated, and each keeps its most common genes and DNA. The sample table shows 300,000 to 350,000 distinct CDR3 sequences, and about 61% are seen once. About 6.1% of the sample is held by the ten biggest clonotypes.

TRIzol reagent was used to extract blood RNA from unsorted whole blood, while the DNeasy Blood & Tissue kit provided the germline DNA. The sequenced sample consisted of peripheral blood. These receptor sequences come from a middle-aged man with primary liver carcinoma and hepatitis B virus infection.

This clonotype was detected many times. V and J are TRBV6-6 and TRBJ1-1; 7 bases agree with TRBD1. Germline lookup yields CDR1 MNHNY and CDR2 SVGAGI (reference sequence). With V trimmed by 2 bases and J by 5 bases, 20 bases remained unmatched. This CDR3 is 19 amino acids long. CDR3 sequence reads: CASSYPIRFWGQRETEAFF. CDR3 nucleotides: TGTGCCAGCAGTTACCCAATTCGCTTCTGGGGACAGCGGGAAACTGAAGCTTTCTTT.

The rearrangement links TRBV24-1 to TRBJ2-7; D remains ambiguous. The CDR3 extends over 12 amino acids. Germline V gene lookup returns CDR1 KGHDR and CDR2 SFDVKD. Trimming shortened V by 1 base and J by 9 bases, and 9 bases separated the two germline ends. The CDR3 coding sequence is TGTGCCACCAGTGATTTTTATGGCGGGCAGTACTTC. Its protein is CATSDFYGGQYF.